This T cell receptor beta chain is drawn from a study of T cell repertoires in cytomegalovirus infection. Turning to the study itself: Both CMV infection and a matching HLA type were indicated by public TCR beta signatures.

The CDR3 is 17 residues long. Germline V gene data show CDR1 as KGHSH and CDR2 as LQKENI. V was cut by 2 bases and J by 2 bases, with 18 bases left in between. Study-wide points: There were HLA-C-restricted CMV-specific TCR beta clonotypes dominating the ex vivo response. Cumulative frequency of public TCR beta families picked out carriers of CMV plus the relevant HLA.

TCRdb ran MiXCR on the reads and lists one entry per CDR3 protein. The data hold around 740,000 distinct CDR3 sequences, with 35% observed a single time. Regarding this clonotype: Its antigen is unidentified.

The sequence came from a human donor in good health (CMV status not recorded). Some clones in this sample may be carry-over from other donors' samples. The V and J genes are TRBV18 and TRBJ1-1, with D uncertain. The sequenced material came from PBMCs. CDR3: CASSPMGVGPSNTEAFF. The CDR3 nucleotides are TGTGCCAGCTCACCAATGGGAGTAGGGCCCTCCAACACTGAAGCTTTCTTT.